The clone carrying this TCR beta chain was observed many times. What was amplified from RNA transcripts were TCR beta CDR3 regions. HTBI primers were employed in a first-round RT-PCR of the TCR CDR3. Each CDR3 protein gets one entry after TCRdb re-called the multiplex PCR reads with MiXCR. Of about 260,000 distinct CDR3 sequences in the sample, 25% to 30% were seen once. This sample is part of a study of T cells in Graves' hyperthyroidism and ophthalmopathy. Sequencing was done on a sample of blood. The TCR comes from a man aged 35-49 years with Graves' hyperthyroidism that later progressed to Graves' ophthalmopathy.

The CDR3 DNA reads as TGTGCCTGGAGTTTTGTTGGCACTGAAGCTTTCTTT. This gives the protein CAWSFVGTEAFF. V and J are TRBV30 and TRBJ1-1; D is unclear. The CDR3 is 12 amino acids. Germline assignment: CDR1 GTSNPN and CDR2 SVGIG (reference sequence). Trimming removed 2 bases from V and 4 bases from J, with 8 bases in between. Full variable domain (remainder filled in from reference TRBV30 and TRBJ1-1): SQTIHQWPATLVQPVGSPLSLECTVEGTSNPNLYWYRQAAGRGLQLLFYSVGIGQISSEVPQNLSASRPQDRQFILSSKKLLLSDSGFYLCAWSFVGTEAFFGQGTRLTVV.